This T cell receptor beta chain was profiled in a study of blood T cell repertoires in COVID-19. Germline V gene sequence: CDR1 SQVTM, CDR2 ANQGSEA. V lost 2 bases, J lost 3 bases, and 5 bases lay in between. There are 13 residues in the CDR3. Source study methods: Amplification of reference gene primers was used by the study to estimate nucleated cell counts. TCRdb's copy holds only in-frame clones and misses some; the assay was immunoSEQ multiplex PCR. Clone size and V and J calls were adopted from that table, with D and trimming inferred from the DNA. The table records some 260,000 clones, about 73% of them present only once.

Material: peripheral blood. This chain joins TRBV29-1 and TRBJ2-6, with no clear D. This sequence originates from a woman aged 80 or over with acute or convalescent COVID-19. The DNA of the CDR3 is TGCAGCGTTGAAACAGTTGGGGCCAACGTCCTGACTTTC. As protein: CSVETVGANVLTF.